This entry features one T cell receptor beta chain sequence. Its antigen is still unknown. The CDR3 extends over 14 amino acids. The V gene lost 4 bases and the J gene lost 4 bases, with 13 bases spanning the gap. Germline values: CDR1 MNHNS, CDR2 SASEGT. The data were taken from a study of long-term antiretroviral therapy in people with HIV. Study-wide findings and caveats: Compared with controls, HIV repertoires showed narrower CDR3 length ranges.

Researchers secured at least one pre-ART and at least two post-ART PBMC samples from each donor. It was version v3.0 of the immunoSEQ assay that was run at survey level. Repertoires were generated with immunoSEQ multiplex PCR, while TCRdb's copy carries only in-frame clones and drops some. The repertoire holds 25,000 to 30,000 clones, with approximately 80% as singletons. Sample: unsorted PBMCs, taken 1.1 years before starting antiretroviral therapy. The chain carries TRBV6-1 and TRBJ1-2; possible D gene TRBD1, 6 bases. The sequence came from a woman under 40 with HIV. The CDR3 region is CASSGTGKSYGYTF. Written as DNA, the CDR3 is TGTGCCAGCAGTGGCACAGGGAAAAGCTATGGCTACACCTTC.